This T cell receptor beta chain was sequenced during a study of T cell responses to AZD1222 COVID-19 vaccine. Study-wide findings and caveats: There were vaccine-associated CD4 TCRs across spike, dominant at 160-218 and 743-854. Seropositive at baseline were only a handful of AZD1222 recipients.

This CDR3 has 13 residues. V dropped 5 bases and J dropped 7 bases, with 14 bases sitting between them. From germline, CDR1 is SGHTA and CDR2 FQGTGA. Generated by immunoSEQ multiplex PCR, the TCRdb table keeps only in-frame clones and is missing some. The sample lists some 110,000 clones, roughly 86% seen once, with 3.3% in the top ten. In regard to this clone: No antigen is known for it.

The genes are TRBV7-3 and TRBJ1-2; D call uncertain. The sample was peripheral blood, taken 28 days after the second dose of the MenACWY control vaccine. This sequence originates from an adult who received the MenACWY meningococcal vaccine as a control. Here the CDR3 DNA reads TGTGCCAGCAGCCTTGGGAGGGCCGGTGGCTACACCTTC. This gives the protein CASSLGRAGGYTF.